The T cell receptor (beta chain) described here comes from a study of cytomegalovirus exposure and HLA in healthy donors. About the study: Unique TCRs numbering about 87 million, obtained from HLA-typed donors, made up an early data release. Caucasian-associated ancestry cluster membership applied to about four fifths of 398 genotyped donors. Whole-study findings and limits: Testing in vitro showed a few CMV-associated chains specific for CMV antigens. Later analysis revealed greater clonal expansion in HLA-associated TCR beta chains than in equally common others.

This CDR3 is built from 14 residues. V lost 3 bases and J lost 2; bases outside the gene matches: 2. Germline CDR1 SGHRS, CDR2 YFSETQ. Worth noting for this clone: Its target is not known.

The primer mix had 60 Vbeta and 13 Jbeta primers. Sequencing was performed with immunoSEQ multiplex PCR; in TCRdb, only in-frame clones are kept and a portion is missing. This table holds around 140,000 clones, over 65% found once. The rearrangement links TRBV5-1 to TRBJ1-5; 7 positions agree with TRBD1. This receptor was identified in a man between 40 and 49 years old in good health and CMV-seronegative. The source material was PBMCs. The DNA of the CDR3 is TGCGCCAGCAGCTCAACAGGGGGCAATCAGCCCCAGCATTTT. Its protein product is CASSSTGGNQPQHF.